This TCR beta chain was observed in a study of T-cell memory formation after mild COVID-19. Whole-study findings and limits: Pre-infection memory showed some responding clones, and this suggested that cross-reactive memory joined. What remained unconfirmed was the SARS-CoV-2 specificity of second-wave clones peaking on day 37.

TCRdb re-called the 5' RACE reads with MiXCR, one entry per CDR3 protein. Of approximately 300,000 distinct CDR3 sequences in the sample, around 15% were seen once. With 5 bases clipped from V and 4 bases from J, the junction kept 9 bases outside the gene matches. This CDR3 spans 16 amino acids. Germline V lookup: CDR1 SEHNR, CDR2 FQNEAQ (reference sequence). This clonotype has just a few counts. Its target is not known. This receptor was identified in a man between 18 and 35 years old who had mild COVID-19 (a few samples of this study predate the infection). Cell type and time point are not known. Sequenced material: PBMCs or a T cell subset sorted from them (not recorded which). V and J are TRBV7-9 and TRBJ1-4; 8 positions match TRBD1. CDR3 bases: TGTGCCAGCAGCCAGCCGGGACAGGCTTATAATGAAAAACTGTTTTTT. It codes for CASSQPGQAYNEKLFF.